A selection of T cell receptor beta chains follows, all from one sample in a study of T cell repertoires and leukemia-associated antigens. No antigen has been identified for these receptors. TCRdb re-called the 5' RACE reads with MiXCR, one entry per CDR3 protein. This table has 10,000 to 13,000 distinct CDR3 sequences, under 55% appearing once. The source material was CD3+ T cells sorted from blood and cultured. These TCRs come from a female donor in good health. The CDR3 runs from the conserved cysteine through the conserved F or W. Part of the rows lack a size; the others show once, few, many or a class for expanded clones.

size	V	CDR3
few	TRBV20-1	CSADILAVRTDTQYF
many	TRBV5-1	CASSLQTSATEQYF
medium-sized	TRBV7-2	CASSFDQGTANEQYF
-	TRBV5-1	CASALDRLERDTQYF
-	TRBV10-3	CAISEARDSQETQYF
-	TRBV4-3	CASSQELVGGYNEQFF
-	TRBV20-1	CSAPGLSSYNEQFF
-	TRBV12-3/TRBV12-4	CASSTLAGTYEQYF
many	TRBV6-2/TRBV6-3	CASSRTGDQPQHF
-	TRBV14	CASSQGHSGHRNPPLHF
many	TRBV27	CASQRLAGRTEQFF
few	TRBV15	CATSRDKAENQPQHF
-	TRBV5-1	CASSLGPTGAGGQETQYF
-	TRBV20-1	CSAAGSLDTQCF
-	TRBV27	CASSLSSGGWKPQHF
-	TRBV13	CASSLGGIGPSGELFF
-	TRBV12-3/TRBV12-4	CASSSLETQYF
-	TRBV5-1	CASSPGPSGTFPTGELFF
-	TRBV4-1	CASSRQGTSDTQYF
medium-sized	TRBV6-2/TRBV6-3	CASSYVTPEQFF
medium-sized	TRBV11-2	CASSSPPPGTGGYGYTF
many	TRBV30	CALRGYNEQFF
-	TRBV20-1	CSARDWRGEPQHF
once	TRBV12-3/TRBV12-4	CACSFSASGANVPAF
few	TRBV20-1	CSAAHRADQPQHF
medium-sized	TRBV12-3/TRBV12-4	CASSRQTGGPSGTQYF
few	TRBV27	CASSPRGFYEQYF
-	TRBV6-2/TRBV6-3	CASSSGQASTDTQCF
medium-sized	TRBV29-1	CSVHTGANEKLFF